This TCR beta chain was sequenced during a study of cytomegalovirus exposure and HLA in healthy donors. General study findings and limits: In a later analysis, common viral pathogens appeared linked to several of the most significant clusters.

PCR amplification relied on 60 Vbeta primers (plus 13 Jbeta primers). Assay: immunoSEQ multiplex PCR; the TCRdb copy retains only in-frame clones and omits some. The data show roughly 190,000 clones, with around four fifths seen just once and over 1.5% held by the top ten. CDR1 is MNHEY, CDR2 SMNVEV, per germline (reference sequence). The CDR3 runs 15 residues. J was trimmed by 3 bases and V by 4 bases; bases with no gene match: 3. Points on this clone: What it binds is unknown.

The chain employs TRBV27 and TRBJ2-1; 10 bases line up with TRBD2. Sequenced: PBMCs. The origin of this receptor is a middle-aged man in good health and CMV-seropositive. The CDR3 here is CASSSIAGGYNEQFF. The DNA for the CDR3 is TGTGCCAGCAGTTCAATAGCGGGAGGCTACAATGAGCAGTTCTTC.